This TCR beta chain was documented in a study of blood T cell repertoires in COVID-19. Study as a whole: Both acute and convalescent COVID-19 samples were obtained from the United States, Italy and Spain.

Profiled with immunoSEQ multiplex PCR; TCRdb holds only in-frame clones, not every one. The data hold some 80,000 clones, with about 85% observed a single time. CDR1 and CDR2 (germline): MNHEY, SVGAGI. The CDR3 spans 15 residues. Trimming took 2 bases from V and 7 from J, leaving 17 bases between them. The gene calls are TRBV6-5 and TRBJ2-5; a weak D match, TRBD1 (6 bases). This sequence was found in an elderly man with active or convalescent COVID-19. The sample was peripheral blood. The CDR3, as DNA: TGTGCCAGCAGTTACAAGCCCCGGGACACAGGGACCCAGTACTTC. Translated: CASSYKPRDTGTQYF.